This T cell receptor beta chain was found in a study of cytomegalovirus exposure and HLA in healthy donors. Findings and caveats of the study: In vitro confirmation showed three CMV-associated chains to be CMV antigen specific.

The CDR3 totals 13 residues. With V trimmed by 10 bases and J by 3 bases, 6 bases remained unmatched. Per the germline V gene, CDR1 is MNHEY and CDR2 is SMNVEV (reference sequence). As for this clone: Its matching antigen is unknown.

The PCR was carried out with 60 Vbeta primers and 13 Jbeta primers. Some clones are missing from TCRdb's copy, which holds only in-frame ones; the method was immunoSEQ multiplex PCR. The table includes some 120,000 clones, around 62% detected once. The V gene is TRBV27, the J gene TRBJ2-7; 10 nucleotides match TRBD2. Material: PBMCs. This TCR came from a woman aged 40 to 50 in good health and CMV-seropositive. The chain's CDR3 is CATARTSGYEQYF. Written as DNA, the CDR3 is TGTGCCACCGCACGGACTAGCGGCTACGAGCAGTACTTC.